The next 30 T cell receptor beta chains were all read from a single sample in a study of T cells in Graves' hyperthyroidism and ophthalmopathy. TCR beta CDR3 regions were amplified from RNA transcripts. An initial round of RT-PCR targeting the TCR CDR3 relied on the HTBI primer set. One entry per CDR3 protein, called by TCRdb with MiXCR from the multiplex PCR reads. The data contain about 570,000 distinct CDR3 sequences, about half of them singletons. Material for sequencing was peripheral blood or thyroid tissue (not recorded which). These receptors originate from an adult woman with Graves' disease, either hyperthyroidism or ophthalmopathy (not recorded which).

A few counts support this clonotype. J is TRBJ1-1 and V is TRBV28, with D perhaps matching TRBD1 (5 bases). Germline V gene lookup returns CDR1 MDHEN and CDR2 SYDVKM. V was pared by 6 bases and J by 5 bases, with 19 bases between. The CDR3 loop spans 15 amino acids. In nucleotides, the CDR3 is TGTGCCAGCAGCTTCCAGGGACCAGCGAAAACTGAAGCTTTCTTT. It encodes CASSFQGPAKTEAFF.

The V gene is TRBV7-9, the J gene TRBJ2-2, with 8 positions matching TRBD2. Germline lookup yields CDR1 SEHNR and CDR2 FQNEAQ (reference sequence). Trimming at V came to 5 bases and at J to 5 bases, leaving 7 bases not matched to a gene. The CDR3 has 15 amino acids. The CDR3 spells CASSRGLVDTGELFF. CDR3 DNA: TGTGCCAGCAGCAGGGGACTAGTGGATACCGGGGAGCTGTTTTTT. The full variable domain, its missing parts supplied by reference TRBV7-9 and TRBJ2-2, is DTGVSQNPRHKITKRGQNVTFRCDPISEHNRLYWYRQTLGQGPEFLTYFQNEAQLEKSRLLSDRFSAERPKGSFSTLEIQRTEQGDSAMYLCASSRGLVDTGELFFGEGSRLTVL.

The rearrangement links TRBV24-1 to TRBJ2-7, with D maybe TRBD2 (5 bases). Trimming left V 0 bases short and J 7 bases short, with 9 bases between. The CDR3 is made up of 13 amino acids. In germline, CDR1 is KGHDR, CDR2 SFDVKD. CDR3 nucleotide sequence: TGTGCCACCAGTGATTTGCTGGGCGGGGAGCAGTACTTC. This encodes CATSDLLGGEQYF.

This clonotype was counted a few times. The chain links TRBV4-1 to TRBJ2-7; either TRBD1 or TRBD2 may fit D (5 bases each). Between the trimmed V and J ends, which lost 0 bases and 2 bases, there was a span of 17 bases. The V gene's germline CDR1 is MGHRA and CDR2 YSYEKL. The length of the CDR3 is 17 residues. The CDR3 bases are TGCGCCAGCAGCCAAGATCGGGACCCGGACCTGGCCTACGAGCAGTACTTC. Amino acids: CASSQDRDPDLAYEQYF.

V gene TRBV25-1 combines with J gene TRBJ1-4; no clear D gene. CDR3 length: 15 residues. The V end was cut by 2 bases, the J end by 8 bases, with 15 bases between. Germline V gene lookup returns CDR1 MGHDK and CDR2 SYGVNS. The CDR3 DNA follows: TGTGCCAGCAGTGAACTTTCGGGGTTTGGCGAAAAACTGTTTTTT. Its translation: CASSELSGFGEKLFF. The full variable domain, with the rest looked up from reference TRBV25-1 and TRBJ1-4, is EADIYQTPRYLVIGTGKKITLECSQTMGHDKMYWYQQDPGMELHLIHYSYGVNSTEKGDLSSESTVSRIRTEHFPLTLESARPSHTSQYLCASSELSGFGEKLFFGSGTQLSVL.

At least ten counts were recorded for this clonotype. The chain couples TRBV5-5 to TRBJ2-5, with unresolved D. Germline V lookup: CDR1 SGHKS, CDR2 YYEKEE (reference sequence). The CDR3 runs to 16 residues. The V end lost 0 bases, the J end lost 0 bases, and 12 bases lay between the germline ends. DNA for the CDR3: TGTGCCAGCAGCTTGGGTAGGGCTACGTACCAAGAGACCCAGTACTTC. Amino acid sequence: CASSLGRATYQETQYF.

In its sample, this clonotype was seen a few times. The chain employs TRBV7-9 and TRBJ1-5, with a weak D call TRBD1 (6 bases). This CDR3 has 15 amino acids. V lost 5 bases and J 4 bases, leaving 15 bases between the germline ends. CDR1 is SEHNR, CDR2 FQNEAQ, per germline (reference sequence). This chain's CDR3 is CASSATGHLNQPQHF. The CDR3, as DNA: TGTGCCAGCAGCGCCACGGGACATCTGAATCAGCCCCAGCATTTT.

This clonotype turned up a few times. The V and J genes are TRBV7-3 and TRBJ2-2; D is possibly TRBD2 (5 bases). Germline values: CDR1 SGHTA, CDR2 FQGTGA. This CDR3 has 14 residues. V was pared by 2 bases and J by 6 bases, with 10 bases between. CDR3 coding DNA: TGTGCCAGCAGCTTAGGCGGGTTCGCCGGGGAGCTGTTTTTT. Translation gives CASSLGGFAGELFF.

This clonotype was counted at least ten times. V is TRBV6-5 and J is TRBJ2-5; D is unclear. The CDR3 has 15 amino acids. The germline gives CDR1 MNHEY, CDR2 SVGAGI. Trimming shortened V by 6 bases and J by 1 base, and 15 bases separated the two germline ends. The CDR3 spells CASRVNFDGQETQYF. For the CDR3, the DNA is TGTGCCAGCAGGGTGAACTTCGACGGCCAAGAGACCCAGTACTTC.

This clonotype has a count of ten or more. The chain is built from TRBV2 and TRBJ1-6; D is unclear. Trimming removed 7 bases from V and 8 bases from J, with 12 bases in between. This CDR3 region has 13 residues. CDR1 is SNHLY and CDR2 is FYNNEI in the germline V gene. DNA for the CDR3: TGTGCCAGCATCTCCTTCGGAGATTCACCCCTCCACTTT. This translates into CASISFGDSPLHF.

The rearrangement uses TRBV15 and TRBJ1-5, with TRBD1 as a possible D gene (5 bases). This CDR3 has 16 amino acids. Trimming took off 3 bases at V and 4 bases at J, with 16 bases between the two ends. The germline V gene has CDR1 LNHNV and CDR2 YYDKDF (reference sequence). The chain's CDR3 is CATSSQPGSGNQPQHF. CDR3 DNA sequence: TGTGCCACCAGCAGCCAACCAGGGTCGGGGAATCAGCCCCAGCATTTT.

Concerning this clonotype itself: The CDR3 does not end in the conserved phenylalanine or tryptophan, so this is likely a read error. No DNA is shown, since the ends of the CDR3 on it are uncertain; the CDR3 is the one TCRdb lists. This chain connects TRBV7-2 to TRBJ1-4. The germline V gene has CDR1 SGHTA and CDR2 FQGNSA. Both ends counted, the CDR3 spans 8 residues. CDR3 residues: CASSFLAL.

V is TRBV7-6 and J is TRBJ1-2, with D hard to call. Per the germline V gene, CDR1 is SGHVS and CDR2 is FNYEAQ. The CDR3 is made up of 15 amino acids. Trimming pared 1 base from V and 14 bases from J, leaving 23 bases between. DNA for the CDR3: TGTGCCAGCAGCTTAGTACCCGTCAGAGATGTACCCCGGACCTTC. The encoded protein is CASSLVPVRDVPRTF.

The chain couples TRBV2 to TRBJ2-7; TRBD2 matches at 13 bases. Germline CDR1 and CDR2: SNHLY and FYNNEI. The CDR3 covers 14 residues. The ends lost 4 bases at V and 5 bases at J; junction bases unmatched: 2. The CDR3 nucleotides are TGTGCCAGCAGTGCGGGACTAGCGGGAAACGAGCAGTACTTC. It encodes CASSAGLAGNEQYF.

This clonotype has a count of ten or more. CDR3 DNA: TGTGCCACCCGACAGACCACCTATGGCTACACCTTC. Residues: CATRQTTYGYTF. V usage is TRBV2 and J usage is TRBJ1-2; D is possibly TRBD1 (5 bases). From germline, CDR1 is SNHLY and CDR2 FYNNEI. Deletions cut 10 bases from V and 4 bases from J, with 13 bases between. The CDR3 consists of 12 residues. Based on the CDR3 plus reference TRBV2 and TRBJ1-2, the full variable domain is EPEVTQTPSHQVTQMGQEVILRCVPISNHLYFYWYRQILGQKVEFLVSFYNNEISEKSEIFDDQFSVERPDGSNFTLKIRSTKLEDSAMYFCATRQTTYGYTFGSGTRLTVV.

The genes are TRBV9 and TRBJ2-2, with TRBD2 matching over 11 bases. This CDR3 has 16 residues. In germline, CDR1 is SGDLS, CDR2 YYNGEE. V shed 3 bases, J shed 4 bases, and the junction held 5 bases outside the gene matches. The CDR3 here is CASSGGLAGSTGELFF. CDR3 sequence (DNA): TGTGCCAGCAGCGGTGGACTAGCGGGTTCCACCGGGGAGCTGTTTTTT.

This clonotype came up many times. This rearrangement joins TRBV7-2 to TRBJ2-7, with 8 bases lining up with TRBD2. The length of the CDR3 is 17 residues. V was clipped by 5 bases and J by 2 bases; unmatched bases: 14. Germline CDR1 and CDR2: SGHTA and FQGNSA. The CDR3 DNA follows: TGTGCCAGCAGCCCCGGGAGGGGCAGGGCTTTGGCCTACGAGCAGTACTTC. Translating gives CASSPGRGRALAYEQYF.

Points on this clonotype: One junction end does not reproduce the germline sequence, and a read error may be involved. CDR3 sequence (DNA): TGTGCCGGCAGTCCTGCCAGCAGCGGATCCCGGGACGGGTCCTACGAGCAGTACTTC. It specifies CAGSPASSGSRDGSYEQYF. The chain uses TRBV7-9 and TRBJ2-7; D tentatively reads TRBD1 or TRBD2 (5 bases each). Per the germline V gene, CDR1 is SEHNR and CDR2 is FQNEAQ (reference sequence). This CDR3 comprises 19 residues.

This clonotype was recorded only once. The V gene is TRBV11-2, the J gene TRBJ2-7; 7 positions match TRBD1. Unmatched junction bases numbered 13, after V lost 4 bases and J lost 7 bases. Germline V gene data show CDR1 as SGHAT and CDR2 as FQNNGV. The CDR3 is 15 residues long. CDR3 sequence: CASSSTARDSEEQYF. The CDR3 DNA sequence: TGTGCCAGCAGCTCGACAGCCCGGGACAGTGAGGAGCAGTACTTC.

The chain joins TRBV11-2 to TRBJ2-5; D gene ambiguous. CDR3 length: 16 amino acids. V was pared by 1 base and J by 1 base, with 13 bases between. Germline CDR1 and CDR2: SGHAT and FQNNGV. The CDR3 sequence: CASSLGTGRSQETQYF. CDR3 sequence (DNA): TGTGCCAGCAGCTTAGGCACGGGCCGGTCCCAAGAGACCCAGTACTTC.

This clonotype showed up many times. The chain employs TRBV6-6 and TRBJ1-2; D is perhaps TRBD1 (6 bases). This CDR3 region has 15 residues. In germline, CDR1 is MNHNY, CDR2 SVGAGI (reference sequence). Trimming stripped 5 bases from V and 7 bases from J, with 20 bases between. The CDR3 region has the DNA TGTGCCAGCAGTGACCCCCCCGACGGAGGGGGTGGCTACACCTTC. Translated: CASSDPPDGGGGYTF.

This clonotype has a single count. Being one base from a much bigger clone, this may be a read error. The chain is built from TRBV12-5 and TRBJ2-7, with 8 bases lining up with TRBD1. The V gene end was trimmed by 1 base and the J gene end by 4 bases; junction bases not matched to a gene: 9. Looked up from germline, CDR1 is LGHNT and CDR2 is FRNRAP. This CDR3 spans 16 amino acids. The CDR3: CASGLDRAGGWYEQYF. CDR3 coding DNA: TGTGCTAGTGGTTTGGACCGGGCAGGGGGCTGGTACGAGCAGTACTTC.

The sample holds many counts of this clonotype. The rearrangement uses TRBV20-1 and TRBJ2-5; TRBD2 matches 16 bases. The CDR3 runs to 16 residues. The junction had 6 bases not matched to a gene; V was cut back by 3 bases and J by 5 bases. Per the germline V gene, CDR1 is DFQATT and CDR2 is SNEGSKA (reference sequence). CDR3 nucleotides: TGCAGTGCTAGTGGGACTAGCGGGAGGGCTCGGGAGACCCAGTACTTC. It is translated as CSASGTSGRARETQYF.

This clonotype came up a few times. The rearrangement uses TRBV25-1 and TRBJ2-3; the D is unclear. V was clipped by 1 base and J by 0 bases, with 5 bases between them. This CDR3 spans 14 amino acids. In germline, CDR1 is MGHDK, CDR2 SYGVNS. CDR3 sequence (DNA): TGTGCCAGCAGTGAATTGTTCAGCACAGATACGCAGTATTTT. Translated: CASSELFSTDTQYF.

The rearrangement joins TRBV4-1 to TRBJ2-2, with D possibly being TRBD2 (6 bases). Germline V CDR1 and CDR2: MGHRA, YSYEKL. V lost 4 bases and J 7 bases, leaving 16 bases between the germline ends. The CDR3 totals 15 residues. The CDR3 DNA reads TGCGCCAGCAGCCGTCTCCGGGGGATGGACGGGGAGCTGTTTTTT. Its protein is CASSRLRGMDGELFF.

This clonotype was counted many times. The CDR3, as DNA: TGTGCCAGCAGCTTAGACGCGGCCGGGGGCTTGTCGGACGGCTACACCTTC. Its protein product is CASSLDAAGGLSDGYTF. The chain carries TRBV7-2 and TRBJ1-2; perhaps TRBD1 as D (6 bases). Trimming took 1 base from V and 8 from J, leaving 23 bases between them. The CDR3 has 17 residues. In germline, CDR1 is SGHTA, CDR2 FQGNSA.

This clonotype was picked up a small number of times. This rearrangement joins TRBV12-3 or TRBV12-4 to TRBJ2-3; no definite D call. V was shortened by 2 bases and J by 1 base, with 7 bases between the two germline ends. This CDR3 region has 14 residues. CDR3 DNA sequence: TGTGCCAGCAGTTTAATTCAGGGCACAGATACGCAGTATTTT. Protein product: CASSLIQGTDTQYF.

As concerns this clonotype: Sequence at one end of the junction differs from germline and may be a read error. The rearrangement links TRBV7-2 to TRBJ1-1; TRBD1 aligns across 9 bases. Germline V gene lookup returns CDR1 SGHTA and CDR2 FQGNSA. The CDR3 has 15 residues. For the CDR3, the DNA is TGTGCCAGCAGCCGAGGACAGGGGATGAACACTGGAGCTTTCTTT. It specifies CASSRGQGMNTGAFF. The full variable domain, rest sourced from reference TRBV7-2 and TRBJ1-1, is GAGVSQSPSNKVTEKGKDVELRCDPISGHTALYWYRQSLGQGLEFLIYFQGNSAPDKSGLPSDRFSAERTGGSVSTLTIQRTQQEDSAVYLCASSRGQGMNTGAFFGQGTRLTVV.

In this sample, this clonotype turned up a few times. The gene calls are TRBV5-1 and TRBJ2-5; D might be TRBD2 (5 bases). Per germline, CDR1 SGHRS and CDR2 YFSETQ. V lost 8 bases and J 8 bases, leaving 16 bases between the germline ends. The CDR3 is made up of 12 amino acids. CDR3 DNA sequence: TGCGCCAGTAGGGAGCCGAGCGGTACCCAGTACTTC. Residues: CASREPSGTQYF.

The chain has TRBV7-2 and TRBJ1-1; D is possibly TRBD1 (5 bases). This CDR3 is built from 13 residues. The germline V gene has CDR1 SGHTA and CDR2 FQGNSA. Trimming removed 2 bases from V and 4 bases from J, with 8 bases in between. This chain's CDR3 is CASSLIGTTEAFF. CDR3 DNA sequence: TGTGCCAGCAGCTTAATCGGGACCACTGAAGCTTTCTTT.